Listed here are 10 T cell receptor beta chains from one sample, sequenced in a study of blood T cell repertoires in COVID-19. Measured with immunoSEQ multiplex PCR; TCRdb has only the in-frame clones, and not every one. The sample yields some 100,000 clones, about 83% seen once. Sequencing was done on a sample of peripheral blood. The receptors come from a human donor in a cohort sampled during active COVID-19.

A word on this clone: Other DNA sequences of this sample code for an identical CDR3. V gene TRBV9 combines with J gene TRBJ2-2; TRBD1 agrees at 7 bases. The V gene's germline CDR1 is SGDLS and CDR2 YYNGEE. CDR3 length: 13 amino acids. V shed 3 bases, J shed 4 bases, and the junction held 0 bases outside the gene matches. The CDR3 loop is CASSAGGTGELFF. The CDR3 DNA sequence: TGTGCCAGCAGCGCAGGGGGCACCGGGGAGCTGTTTTTT.

The rearrangement uses TRBV30 and TRBJ2-7; TRBD2 matches 9 bases. The V gene's germline CDR1 is GTSNPN and CDR2 SVGIG (reference sequence). The CDR3 totals 14 residues. The ends lost 4 bases at V and 3 bases at J; junction bases unmatched: 7. CDR3 residues: CAWTRLAGIYEQYF. CDR3 DNA sequence: TGTGCCTGGACGCGGCTAGCGGGGATCTACGAGCAGTACTTC. The whole variable domain, remainder taken from reference TRBV30 and TRBJ2-7, is SQTIHQWPATLVQPVGSPLSLECTVEGTSNPNLYWYRQAAGRGLQLLFYSVGIGQISSEVPQNLSASRPQDRQFILSSKKLLLSDSGFYLCAWTRLAGIYEQYFGPGTRLTVT.

The chain uses TRBV5-4 and TRBJ1-1, with 9 nucleotides matching TRBD1. The germline V gene encodes CDR1 SGHNT and CDR2 YYREEE (reference sequence). The CDR3 runs 15 residues. After removal of 4 bases from V and 3 bases from J, the junction contained 7 bases not matched to a gene. The CDR3 DNA is TGTGCCAGCAGCGGGAGAGACAGGGGGGACACTGAAGCTTTCTTT. Translating it yields CASSGRDRGDTEAFF.

This clone was detected only a few times. V and J are TRBV7-2 and TRBJ1-4; 7 bases align to TRBD1. CDR3 length: 16 residues. The germline V gene encodes CDR1 SGHTA and CDR2 FQGNSA. With 5 bases clipped from V and 8 bases from J, the junction kept 14 bases outside the gene matches. The DNA of the CDR3 is TGTGCCAGCAGCAACAACTTGGAGACAGGGAGAGAAAAACTGTTTTTT. Translating gives CASSNNLETGREKLFF.

The V gene is TRBV28, the J gene TRBJ1-3; 11 bases align to TRBD1. This CDR3 has 16 amino acids. Germline V gives CDR1 MDHEN, CDR2 SYDVKM. The V and J ends lost 6 bases and 4 bases, in that order; junction bases with no gene match: 8. The CDR3 protein is CASSEGQGARGNTIYF. In DNA form, the CDR3 reads TGTGCCAGCAGCGAAGGACAGGGGGCGCGAGGAAACACCATATATTTT.

The V call is TRBV6-5, the J call TRBJ1-3; the D is unclear. Germline CDR1 MNHEY, CDR2 SVGAGI. The V end lost 4 bases, the J end lost 4 bases, and 14 bases lay between the germline ends. CDR3 size: 15 residues. The CDR3 loop reads CASSSGWRAGNTIYF. DNA for the CDR3: TGTGCCAGCAGTTCCGGGTGGAGGGCAGGAAACACCATATATTTT.

The chain recombines TRBV6-1 with TRBJ1-5, with D unclear. This CDR3 has 16 amino acids. V lost 0 bases and J 6 bases, leaving 15 bases between the germline ends. From germline, CDR1 is MNHNS and CDR2 SASEGT. This CDR3 reads CASSEASNGAGQPQHF. CDR3 DNA: TGTGCCAGCAGTGAAGCGTCGAATGGTGCGGGTCAGCCCCAGCATTTT.

The rearrangement uses TRBV7-2 and TRBJ2-1; 12 nucleotides line up with TRBD2. The CDR3 has 16 residues. V lost 0 bases, J lost 7 bases, and 4 bases stayed unmatched. Germline CDR1 SGHTA, CDR2 FQGNSA. The CDR3 loop reads CASSLAQLAGGNEQFF. DNA of the CDR3: TGTGCCAGCAGCTTAGCGCAACTAGCGGGAGGTAATGAGCAGTTCTTC. Variable domain in full (rest from reference TRBV7-2 and TRBJ2-1): GAGVSQSPSNKVTEKGKDVELRCDPISGHTALYWYRQSLGQGLEFLIYFQGNSAPDKSGLPSDRFSAERTGGSVSTLTIQRTQQEDSAVYLCASSLAQLAGGNEQFFGPGTRLTVL.

By proportion, this clone is medium-sized. The chain joins TRBV9 to TRBJ1-4; 10 bases match TRBD1. Trimming removed 2 bases from V and 2 bases from J; junction bases left unmatched: 9. The germline CDR1 and CDR2 sequences are SGDLS and YYNGEE. The CDR3 loop spans 18 amino acids. This chain's CDR3 is CASSVSGQGSGTNEKLFF. The DNA of the CDR3 is TGTGCCAGCAGCGTTTCGGGACAGGGGAGCGGCACTAATGAAAAACTGTTTTTT. The complete variable domain, with remaining parts taken from reference TRBV9 and TRBJ1-4, reads DSGVTQTPKHLITATGQRVTLRCSPRSGDLSVYWYQQSLDQGLQFLIQYYNGEERAKGNILERFSAQQFPDLHSELNLSSLELGDSALYFCASSVSGQGSGTNEKLFFGSGTQLSVL.

In the case of this clone: Other DNA sequences in the sample encode the same CDR3. The chain couples TRBV7-2 to TRBJ2-5, with D perhaps TRBD2 (5 bases). V lost 3 bases to trimming and J lost 5 bases, with 10 bases between them. The CDR3 is 13 amino acids. The germline V gene has CDR1 SGHTA and CDR2 FQGNSA. CDR3 residues: CASSFAGEETQYF. CDR3 coding DNA: TGTGCCAGCAGCTTCGCTGGGGAGGAGACCCAGTACTTC. Filled out from reference TRBV7-2 and TRBJ2-5, the complete variable domain reads GAGVSQSPSNKVTEKGKDVELRCDPISGHTALYWYRQSLGQGLEFLIYFQGNSAPDKSGLPSDRFSAERTGGSVSTLTIQRTQQEDSAVYLCASSFAGEETQYFGPGTRLLVL.